This is a list of T cell receptor beta chains from one sample in a study of T cells expressing NK-cell markers. For each CDR3 protein, TCRdb gives one entry from its re-call of the 5' RACE reads, without DNA. The sample includes more than 250,000 distinct CDR3 sequences. Sequenced: blood T cells: a sorted CD56 or NKG2C T cell subset, CD4+ or CD8+ T cells, or bulk PBMC T cells (not recorded which). Receptor source: a young man in good health. The CDR3 runs from the conserved cysteine through the conserved F or W. Each record gives: V gene, J gene, CDR3 protein.

TRBV7-3	TRBJ2-3	CASSRGPGGSTDTQYF
TRBV3-1	TRBJ2-5	CASSQPSGVAYF
TRBV18	TRBJ2-1	CASSSGGNEQFF
TRBV24-1	TRBJ1-1	CATSDPLNTEAFF
TRBV7-9	TRBJ2-7	CASSLRGSASASYEQYF
TRBV12-3/TRBV12-4	TRBJ2-2	CASSLEDRVGWSGELFF
TRBV30	TRBJ2-3	CAWTTGARFTDTQYF
TRBV24-1	TRBJ2-1	CATSDLFGLGQFF
TRBV7-3	TRBJ2-1	CASSYLAAPYNEQFF
TRBV11-1	TRBJ1-2	CASSLARQDREIFYGYTF
TRBV10-3	TRBJ2-1	CAISERARTDNEQFF
TRBV24-1	TRBJ1-5	CATSDYSNQPQHF
TRBV5-1	TRBJ1-2	CASSFGQGFGYTF
TRBV27	TRBJ2-5	CASRSGEVWETQYF
TRBV29-1	TRBJ2-7	CSVNSGKGSEQYF
TRBV11-2	TRBJ2-2	CASSSRGGKLTGELFF
TRBV18	TRBJ1-1	CASSPLTEAEAFF
TRBV29-1	TRBJ2-7	CSATTGQANAYEQYF
TRBV6-2/TRBV6-3	TRBJ2-1	CASSYSTGFGLLELLYNEQFF
TRBV10-3	TRBJ1-1	CAISDGGYEAFF
TRBV5-4	TRBJ2-2	CASSQGGGTGELFF
TRBV4-2	TRBJ2-7	CASSQVNLQDEQYF
TRBV7-2	TRBJ1-5	CASSPQQGGQPQHF
TRBV25-1	TRBJ1-6	CASSERTSSPLHF
TRBV7-6	TRBJ2-2	CASSFRYTGELFF
TRBV4-2	TRBJ2-3	CASSHGEAGATDTQYF
TRBV6-5	TRBJ2-1	CASSYSSPSYLNEQFF
TRBV12-3/TRBV12-4	TRBJ2-3	CASSRTPDRGDTDTQYF
TRBV12-3/TRBV12-4	TRBJ1-1	CASSPRGWNTEAFF
TRBV10-3	TRBJ2-3	CALGTSGTTDTQYF
TRBV4-3	TRBJ2-7	CASSQDWQAGPYEQYF
TRBV5-1	TRBJ1-1	CASSFHRESMNTEAFF
TRBV19	TRBJ1-2	CASSIDGRDLHGYTF
TRBV28	TRBJ2-7	CASSSLAGARVEQYF
TRBV12-3/TRBV12-4	TRBJ1-6	CASSFGAVHSPLHF
TRBV12-3/TRBV12-4	TRBJ2-1	CASSLTGTSGTYEQFF
TRBV12-5	TRBJ2-1	CASGPAGGYNEQFF
TRBV12-3/TRBV12-4	TRBJ2-1	CASTPVIGQRFF
TRBV5-1	TRBJ1-5	CASSVMGEPQHF
TRBV4-2	TRBJ2-3	CASSASPGTGTDTQYF
TRBV7-6	TRBJ2-1	CASSLRPSGEQFF